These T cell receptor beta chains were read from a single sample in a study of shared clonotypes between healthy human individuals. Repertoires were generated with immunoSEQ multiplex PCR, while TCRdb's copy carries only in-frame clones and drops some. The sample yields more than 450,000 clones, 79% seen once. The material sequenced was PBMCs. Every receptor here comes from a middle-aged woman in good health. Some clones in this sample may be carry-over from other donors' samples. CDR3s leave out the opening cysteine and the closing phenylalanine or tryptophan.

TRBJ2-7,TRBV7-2,ASSAGWAEQY
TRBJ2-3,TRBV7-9,ASSLSAGGQDTQY
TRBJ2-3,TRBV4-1,ASSQEGSGRGDTQY
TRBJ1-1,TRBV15,ATSRDYFGVPEAF
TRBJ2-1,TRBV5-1,ASSLGLRGQGAGNEQF
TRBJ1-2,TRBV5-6,ASSLFRGYYGYT
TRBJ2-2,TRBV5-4,ASRWTGANTGELF
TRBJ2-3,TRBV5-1,ASSLGATGDTQY
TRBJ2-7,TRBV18,ASSPDRTYSYEQY
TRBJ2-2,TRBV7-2,ASSPTSGTGELF